The next 12 T cell receptor beta chains were all read from a single sample in a study of cytomegalovirus exposure and HLA in healthy donors. Primers for the PCR totalled 60 Vbeta and 13 Jbeta. Generated by immunoSEQ multiplex PCR, the TCRdb table keeps only in-frame clones and is missing some. The top ten clones hold more than 2% of a sample with about 170,000 clones, just over 75% of them seen once. Sequenced sample: PBMCs. These receptors were collected from a woman in her 30s in good health and CMV-seropositive.

This chain links TRBV19 with TRBJ2-2; D uncertain. Germline V gives CDR1 LNHDA, CDR2 SQIVND (reference sequence). The V gene lost 8 bases and the J gene lost 7 bases, with 14 bases spanning the gap. There are 13 residues in the CDR3. CDR3 loop: CASHLDNDGELFF. In DNA form, the CDR3 reads TGTGCCAGTCACCTAGATAATGACGGGGAGCTGTTTTTT.

The rearrangement uses TRBV7-8 and TRBJ2-1; D perhaps matches TRBD2 (6 bases). Between the trimmed V and J ends, which lost 5 bases and 7 bases, there was a span of 18 bases. The CDR3 totals 15 residues. Germline CDR1 and CDR2: SGHVS and FQNEAQ. CDR3 residues: CASSLRDSLRNEQFF. CDR3 in DNA: TGTGCCAGCAGCCTCCGGGACTCATTAAGGAATGAGCAGTTCTTC.

The rearrangement uses TRBV10-3 and TRBJ1-2, with 9 bases lining up with TRBD1. The CDR3 length is 14 residues. From germline, CDR1 is ENHRY and CDR2 SYGVKD. The V gene end was trimmed by 6 bases and the J gene end by 4 bases; junction bases not matched to a gene: 6. DNA for the CDR3: TGTGCCATCAGACAGGGGGCTAGTAGCTATGGCTACACCTTC. Protein: CAIRQGASSYGYTF.

The chain joins TRBV18 to TRBJ2-3; 11 positions match TRBD2. With 6 bases clipped from V and 2 bases from J, the junction kept 4 bases outside the gene matches. Germline V gene lookup returns CDR1 KGHSH and CDR2 LQKENI. The CDR3 spans 15 residues. CDR3 DNA: TGTGCCAGCTCGGGACTAGCGGAGACCACAGATACGCAGTATTTT. Its translation: CASSGLAETTDTQYF.

V is TRBV30 and J is TRBJ1-1; TRBD1 is a possible D gene (5 bases). The CDR3 loop spans 13 amino acids. The germline V gene encodes CDR1 GTSNPN and CDR2 SVGIG (reference sequence). V was clipped by 3 bases and J by 5 bases, with 13 bases between them. This CDR3 reads CAWRAGLRTEAFF. The CDR3 bases are TGTGCCTGGAGGGCAGGGTTGAGGACTGAAGCTTTCTTT.

This sequence joins TRBV28 and TRBJ2-5, with a tentative D call TRBD1 (7 bases). From germline, CDR1 is MDHEN and CDR2 SYDVKM. V lost 6 bases to trimming and J lost 6 bases, with 23 bases between them. CDR3 length: 16 amino acids. The CDR3 is CASSVGGPQGQQTQYF. The CDR3 bases are TGTGCCAGCAGCGTTGGAGGGCCCCAGGGACAGCAGACCCAGTACTTC.

In DNA form, the CDR3 reads TGTGCCAGCAGCTCCGGACTAGCGGGGACCTCCTACGAGCAGTACTTC. As protein: CASSSGLAGTSYEQYF. The chain has TRBV7-9 and TRBJ2-7; TRBD2 matches 12 bases. The V and J ends lost 4 bases and 0 bases, in that order; junction bases with no gene match: 4. The CDR3 extends over 16 amino acids. The germline gives CDR1 SEHNR, CDR2 FQNEAQ (reference sequence).

The V gene is TRBV27, the J gene TRBJ2-7; 11 bases fit TRBD1. Trimming at V came to 2 bases and at J to 4 bases, leaving 16 bases not matched to a gene. CDR3 size: 19 residues. Per germline, CDR1 MNHEY and CDR2 SMNVEV (reference sequence). CDR3 sequence reads: CASSLKSSGTGGKGYEQYF. For the CDR3, the DNA is TGTGCCAGCAGTTTAAAGTCCAGCGGGACAGGGGGTAAAGGGTACGAGCAGTACTTC.

V and J are TRBV10-3 and TRBJ1-1; tentative D call: TRBD1 (5 bases). V dropped 6 bases and J dropped 1 base, with 12 bases sitting between them. Germline CDR1 is ENHRY and CDR2 is SYGVKD. The CDR3 totals 14 residues. For the CDR3, the DNA is TGTGCCATCAGGCCAGGGCTTTCGAACACTGAAGCTTTCTTT. Protein sequence: CAIRPGLSNTEAFF.

The chain is built from TRBV5-5 and TRBJ1-1, with D possibly matching TRBD1 (5 bases). CDR1 and CDR2 from the germline V gene are SGHKS and YYEKEE (reference sequence). The V gene lost 9 bases and the J gene lost 1 base, with 13 bases spanning the gap. This CDR3 is 13 amino acids long. CDR3 protein: CATRRGENTEAFF. CDR3 DNA: TGTGCCACCAGACGGGGGGAGAACACTGAAGCTTTCTTT.

Concerning this clone: One end of the junction is discordant with germline, which a read error may explain. This sequence joins TRBV20-1 and TRBJ1-2; no definite D call. Germline V gives CDR1 DFQATT, CDR2 SNEGSKA (reference sequence). The CDR3 has 9 residues. The CDR3 reads CSARLGFTF. The CDR3 nucleotides read TGCAGTGCTAGATTGGGCTTCACCTTC.

As to this clone: The junction shows a germline mismatch at one end, possibly a read error. V is TRBV9 and J is TRBJ1-1, with a possible D match to TRBD1 (5 bases). Germline V CDR1 and CDR2: SGDLS, YYNGEE. This CDR3 is built from 14 residues. Here the CDR3 reads CACSVEGFGTEAFF. For the CDR3, the DNA is TGTGCCTGCAGCGTAGAGGGGTTTGGAACTGAAGCTTTCTTT. Using reference TRBV9 and TRBJ1-1 for the parts outside the CDR3, the full variable domain is DSGVTQTPKHLITATGQRVTLRCSPRSGDLSVYWYQQSLDQGLQFLIQYYNGEERAKGNILERFSAQQFPDLHSELNLSSLELGDSALYFCACSVEGFGTEAFFGQGTRLTVV.